What follows describes a single T cell receptor beta chain. Original handling: Amplification from reference gene primers served as the basis for estimated nucleated cell counts. TCRdb's copy holds only in-frame clones and misses some; the assay was immunoSEQ multiplex PCR. The V and J calls and clone size come from that table; D and trimming were worked out from the DNA. The sample yields about 520,000 clones, around 85% seen once. The data are from a study of blood T cell repertoires in COVID-19. Study as a whole: Acute-phase and convalescent COVID-19 samples originated in the United States, Italy and Spain.

Germline V gene data show CDR1 as MNHEY and CDR2 as SVGAGI. This CDR3 is 13 amino acids long. V gave up 7 bases and J gave up 3 bases, with 11 bases separating them. Specimen: peripheral blood. The rearrangement uses TRBV6-5 and TRBJ2-3, with D possibly matching TRBD2 (5 bases). The clonotype was recovered from a human donor in a cohort sampled during active COVID-19. The CDR3, as DNA: TGTGCCAGCAAGCGGAGTGGGACAGATACGCAGTATTTT. Protein product: CASKRSGTDTQYF.